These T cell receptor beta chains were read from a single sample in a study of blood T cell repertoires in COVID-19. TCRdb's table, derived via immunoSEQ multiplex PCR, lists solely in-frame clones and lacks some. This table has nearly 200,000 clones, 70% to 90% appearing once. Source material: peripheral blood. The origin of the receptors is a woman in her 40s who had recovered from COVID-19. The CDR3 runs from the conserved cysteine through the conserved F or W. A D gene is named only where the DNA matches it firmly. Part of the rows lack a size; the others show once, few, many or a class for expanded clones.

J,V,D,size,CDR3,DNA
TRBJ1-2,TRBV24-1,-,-,CATSDGPGEEGYTF,TGTGCCACCAGTGATGGGCCGGGGGAGGAGGGCTACACCTTC
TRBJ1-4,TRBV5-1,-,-,CASSFSGIDEKLFF,TGCGCCAGCAGCTTCTCCGGGATCGATGAAAAACTGTTTTTT
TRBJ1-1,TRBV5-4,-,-,CASSLSGGVTEAFF,TGTGCCAGCAGCTTGTCTGGGGGGGTCACTGAAGCTTTCTTT
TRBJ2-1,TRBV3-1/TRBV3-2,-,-,CASRDPRRSYNEQFF,TGTGCCAGCAGAGACCCGAGACGGAGCTACAATGAGCAGTTCTTC
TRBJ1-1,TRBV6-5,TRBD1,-,CASSRQGLSTEAFF,TGTGCCAGCAGCCGACAGGGCTTAAGCACTGAAGCTTTCTTT
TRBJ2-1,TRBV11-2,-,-,CASSLDLAAGSYNEQFF,TGTGCCAGCAGCTTAGATCTCGCCGCCGGCTCCTACAATGAGCAGTTCTTC
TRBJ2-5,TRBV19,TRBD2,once,CASSIDPPMRGNQETQYF,TGTGCCAGTAGTATAGATCCGCCTATGCGGGGGAACCAAGAGACCCAGTACTTC
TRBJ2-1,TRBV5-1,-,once,CASSRPGDNEQFF,TGCGCCAGCAGCCGGCCAGGGGACAATGAGCAGTTCTTC
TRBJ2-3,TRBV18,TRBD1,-,CASSLTGTGGGGDTQYF,TGTGCCAGCTCACTTACCGGGACAGGGGGCGGTGGCGATACGCAGTATTTT
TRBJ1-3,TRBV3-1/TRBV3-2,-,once,CASSQVPESTNGNTIYF,TGTGCCAGCAGCCAAGTACCTGAATCAACTAACGGAAACACCATATATTTT
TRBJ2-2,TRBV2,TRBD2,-,CASSEEAGANTGELFF,TGTGCCAGCAGTGAAGAGGCGGGAGCCAACACCGGGGAGCTGTTTTTT
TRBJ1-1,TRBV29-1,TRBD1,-,CSVVPGTGDEAFF,TGCAGCGTCGTGCCAGGGACAGGGGATGAAGCTTTCTTT
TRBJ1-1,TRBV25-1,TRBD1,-,CASGSTGGTEAFF,TGTGCCAGCGGCAGTACAGGGGGGACTGAAGCTTTCTTT
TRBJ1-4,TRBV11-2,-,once,CASSPRRGEKLFF,TGTGCCAGCAGCCCCCGAAGGGGCGAAAAACTGTTTTTT
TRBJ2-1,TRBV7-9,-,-,CASSPRFGGAGHNEQFF,TGTGCCAGCAGCCCTAGATTTGGCGGGGCCGGGCACAATGAGCAGTTCTTC
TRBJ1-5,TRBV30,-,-,CAWSVRGKSNQPQHF,TGTGCCTGGAGTGTACGGGGGAAAAGCAATCAGCCCCAGCATTTT
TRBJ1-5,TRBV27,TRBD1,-,CASSKVGTGVTGRQPQHF,TGTGCCAGCAGTAAGGTTGGGACAGGGGTTACAGGAAGACAGCCCCAGCATTTT
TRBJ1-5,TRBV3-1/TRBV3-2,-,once,CASSYQGNQPQHF,TGTGCCAGCAGCTACCAGGGCAATCAGCCCCAGCATTTT
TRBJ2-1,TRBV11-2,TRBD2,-,CASSLWTSGRFYNEQFF,TGTGCCAGCAGCTTATGGACTAGCGGGAGATTCTACAATGAGCAGTTCTTC
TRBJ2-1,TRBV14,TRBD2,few,CASSHFRGLAEYNEQFF,TGTGCCAGCAGCCATTTCAGAGGACTAGCGGAATACAATGAGCAGTTCTTC
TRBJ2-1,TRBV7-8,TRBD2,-,CASSLELAGAVDEQFF,TGTGCCAGCAGCTTAGAACTAGCGGGAGCAGTAGATGAGCAGTTCTTC
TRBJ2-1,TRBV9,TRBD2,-,CASSVEGDYYNEQFF,TGTGCCAGCAGCGTAGAAGGGGACTACTACAATGAGCAGTTCTTC
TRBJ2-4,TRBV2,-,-,CASSELLDFQNIQYF,TGTGCCAGCAGCGAACTGCTGGACTTCCAAAACATTCAGTACTTC
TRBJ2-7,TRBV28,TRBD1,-,CASLPGQGLPEQYF,TGTGCCAGCTTACCGGGACAGGGCCTCCCCGAGCAGTACTTC
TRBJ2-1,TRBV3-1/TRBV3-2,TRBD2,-,CASSQDRASGGDEQFF,TGTGCCAGCAGCCAAGATCGGGCTAGCGGCGGCGATGAGCAGTTCTTC
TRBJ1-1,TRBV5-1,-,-,CASSFEGWGTEAFF,TGCGCCAGCAGCTTCGAGGGCTGGGGCACTGAAGCTTTCTTT
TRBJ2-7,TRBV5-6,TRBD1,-,CASSLAGTGYDEQYF,TGTGCCAGCAGCCTGGCCGGGACAGGGTACGACGAGCAGTACTTC
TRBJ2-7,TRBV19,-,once,CASSSNSQYEQYF,TGTGCCAGTAGTTCTAACAGCCAATACGAGCAGTACTTC
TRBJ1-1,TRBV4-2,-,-,CASSPGGMNTEAFF,TGTGCCAGCTCCCCCGGCGGTATGAACACTGAAGCTTTCTTT
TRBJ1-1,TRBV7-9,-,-,CASSLGREGSEAFF,TGTGCCAGCAGCTTGGGGAGGGAGGGATCTGAAGCTTTCTTT
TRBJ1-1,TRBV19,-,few,CASKDTVNTEAFF,TGTGCCAGTAAGGACACGGTGAACACTGAAGCTTTCTTT
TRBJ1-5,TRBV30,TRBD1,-,CAWSVGQGGNQPQHF,TGTGCCTGGAGTGTGGGACAGGGGGGGAATCAGCCCCAGCATTTT
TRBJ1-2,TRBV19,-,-,CASSSGSVNYGYTF,TGTGCCAGTAGCAGCGGGTCGGTTAACTATGGCTACACCTTC
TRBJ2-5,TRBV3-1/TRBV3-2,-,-,CASSPQQETQYF,TGTGCCAGCAGCCCACAGCAAGAGACCCAGTACTTC
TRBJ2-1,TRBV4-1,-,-,CASSQDQTGLYNEQFF,TGCGCCAGCAGCCAAGATCAGACGGGATTATACAATGAGCAGTTCTTC
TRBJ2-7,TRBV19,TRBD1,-,CASSKGQGGFYEQYF,TGTGCCAGTAGTAAGGGACAGGGCGGATTCTACGAGCAGTACTTC
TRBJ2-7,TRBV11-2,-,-,CASSLQAGAGEQYF,TGTGCCAGCAGCTTACAGGCTGGGGCCGGCGAGCAGTACTTC
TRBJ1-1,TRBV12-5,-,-,CASGLGLPGGEAFF,TGTGCTAGTGGTTTGGGTCTTCCGGGTGGCGAAGCTTTCTTT
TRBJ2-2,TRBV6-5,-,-,CASHRRSTGELFF,TGTGCCAGTCACAGGAGAAGCACCGGGGAGCTGTTTTTT
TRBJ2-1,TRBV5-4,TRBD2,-,CASSPWTSGRLSEQFF,TGTGCCAGCAGCCCCTGGACTAGCGGGAGGCTGAGTGAGCAGTTCTTC
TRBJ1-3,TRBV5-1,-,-,CASSASSGNTIYF,TGCGCCAGCAGCGCCAGCTCTGGAAACACCATATATTTT